The source of this T cell receptor beta chain is a study of T cell responses to AZD1222 COVID-19 vaccine. Study context: Second-dose groups at about 4 or about 12 weeks were pooled. Regarding the study as a whole: At 160-218 and 743-854, vaccine-associated CD4 TCRs were dominant, and they spanned spike.

On this clone itself: Its cognate antigen is unknown.

The data were produced by immunoSEQ multiplex PCR, yet TCRdb's version contains in-frame clones alone and is incomplete. This sample has about 150,000 clones, with around 89% found just once. Trimming shortened V by 2 bases and J by 12 bases, and 19 bases separated the two germline ends. The CDR3 spans 14 residues. CDR1 SGHVS and CDR2 FQNEAQ come from the germline V gene. The chain is built from TRBV7-8 and TRBJ1-1; D unclear. The input for sequencing was peripheral blood, taken on day 0 of AZD1222 vaccination. The sequence derives from an adult in good health. DNA for the CDR3: TGTGCCAGCAGCTTAAAAATAGGCGGGCTCCTACCTTTCTTT. It encodes CASSLKIGGLLPFF.